The next 14 T cell receptor beta chains were all read from a single sample in a study of technical replicates of blood from a handful of donors. Generated by immunoSEQ multiplex PCR, the TCRdb table keeps only in-frame clones and is missing some. The repertoire holds roughly 68,000 clones, with about 97% as singletons. The sample taken for sequencing was T cells isolated from PBMCs. These receptors originate from a human donor in good health.

V usage is TRBV29-1 and J usage is TRBJ2-5; D is unclear. There are 13 residues in the CDR3. Germline V gives CDR1 SQVTM, CDR2 ANQGSEA. V lost 8 bases to trimming and J lost 1 base, with 14 bases between them. In DNA, the CDR3 is TGCAGCAGCCGTCCTAGGCTCCAAGAGACCCAGTACTTC. This encodes CSSRPRLQETQYF.

The chain carries TRBV6-5 and TRBJ2-1, with a weak D call TRBD1 (6 bases). This CDR3 has 15 residues. V was clipped by 6 bases and J by 10 bases, with 22 bases between them. The germline gives CDR1 MNHEY, CDR2 SVGAGI. The CDR3 DNA reads TGTGCCAGCAGAACAGGGACGCAAACGGGCCGGGAGCAGTTCTTC. Translation: CASRTGTQTGREQFF.

V usage is TRBV2 and J usage is TRBJ1-1, with 7 positions matching TRBD1. CDR1 SNHLY and CDR2 FYNNEI come from the germline V gene. This CDR3 spans 15 amino acids. With 1 base clipped from V and 3 bases from J, the junction kept 5 bases outside the gene matches. For the CDR3, the DNA is TGTGCCAGCAGTGAAGGGCAGGGGGTTTACACTGAAGCTTTCTTT. It yields the protein CASSEGQGVYTEAFF.

This rearrangement joins TRBV7-9 to TRBJ2-5, with D possibly TRBD2 on 6 matching bases. Looked up from germline, CDR1 is SEHNR and CDR2 is FQNEAQ (reference sequence). The CDR3 totals 14 residues. V was shortened by 4 bases and J by 2 bases, with 11 bases between the two germline ends. CDR3 amino acids: CASSYGTLQETQYF. The CDR3 coding sequence is TGTGCCAGCAGCTATGGGACTTTACAAGAGACCCAGTACTTC. Complete variable domain (other parts from reference TRBV7-9 and TRBJ2-5): DTGVSQNPRHKITKRGQNVTFRCDPISEHNRLYWYRQTLGQGPEFLTYFQNEAQLEKSRLLSDRFSAERPKGSFSTLEIQRTEQGDSAMYLCASSYGTLQETQYFGPGTRLLVL.

The chain combines TRBV28 with TRBJ2-1; D is unclear. Germline CDR1 MDHEN, CDR2 SYDVKM. The CDR3 spans 11 residues. Trimming shortened V by 6 bases and J by 6 bases, and 6 bases separated the two germline ends. In DNA, the CDR3 is TGTGCCAGCAGCCCCCTCAATGAGCAGTTCTTC. Translating gives CASSPLNEQFF.

The genes are TRBV11-3 and TRBJ2-3; 7 positions match TRBD1. The CDR3 sequence is 13 residues long. The germline V gene encodes CDR1 SGHNT and CDR2 YENEEA. V gave up 5 bases and J gave up 4 bases; unmatched junction bases: 3. The CDR3 is CASSQQGPDTQYF. As DNA, the CDR3 is TGTGCCAGCAGCCAACAGGGGCCAGATACGCAGTATTTT.

The chain uses TRBV7-9 and TRBJ1-4, with 11 bases aligning to TRBD1. The length of the CDR3 is 18 residues. CDR1 SEHNR and CDR2 FQNEAQ come from the germline V gene (reference sequence). V gave up 2 bases and J gave up 6 bases; unmatched junction bases: 11. CDR3 protein: CASSLRRTRTGGDEKLFF. As DNA, the CDR3 is TGTGCCAGCAGCTTAAGGCGGACTAGGACAGGGGGCGATGAAAAACTGTTTTTT.

This clone showed up just once. V and J are TRBV29-1 and TRBJ2-7, with a tentative D call TRBD1 (5 bases). From germline, CDR1 is SQVTM and CDR2 ANQGSEA. Trimming took off 1 base at V and 3 bases at J, with 10 bases between the two ends. The length of the CDR3 is 13 residues. The CDR3 sequence: CSVEAQGGYEQYF. The CDR3 coding sequence is TGCAGCGTTGAAGCCCAGGGTGGCTACGAGCAGTACTTC.

CDR3 nucleotides: TGTGCCAGCATAGCGTCCTGGAATGGCTACACCTTC. Protein: CASIASWNGYTF. The V gene is TRBV2, the J gene TRBJ1-2; D remains ambiguous. The CDR3 is 12 residues long. Deletions cut 7 bases from V and 6 bases from J, with 12 bases between. CDR1 SNHLY and CDR2 FYNNEI come from the germline V gene.

V gene TRBV7-3 combines with J gene TRBJ2-1, with 7 bases matching TRBD2. Germline V gives CDR1 SGHTA, CDR2 FQGTGA. With V trimmed by 6 bases and J by 0 bases, 8 bases remained unmatched. The CDR3 is made up of 16 amino acids. The DNA of the CDR3 is TGTGCCAGCAGTCATTTAGCGGGCGTCTCCTACAATGAGCAGTTCTTC. Translated: CASSHLAGVSYNEQFF.

This clone has just one count. The rearrangement joins TRBV7-2 to TRBJ2-7; 9 nucleotides match TRBD2. The ends lost 5 bases at V and 4 bases at J; junction bases unmatched: 9. The CDR3 consists of 15 residues. CDR1 and CDR2 (germline): SGHTA, FQGNSA. CDR3 sequence reads: CASSPFSGLAYEQYF. The CDR3 nucleotides are TGTGCCAGCAGCCCGTTCTCGGGACTAGCTTACGAGCAGTACTTC.

V gene TRBV30 combines with J gene TRBJ2-7; perhaps TRBD1 as D (7 bases). V lost 5 bases and J lost 7, with 12 bases in between. The germline V gene has CDR1 GTSNPN and CDR2 SVGIG (reference sequence). The CDR3 runs 11 residues. The CDR3, as DNA: TGTGCCTGGGGCAGGGGGGTTGAGCAGTACTTC. It encodes CAWGRGVEQYF.

This chain uses TRBV29-1 with TRBJ1-2; D is unresolved. Per the germline V gene, CDR1 is SQVTM and CDR2 is ANQGSEA. The V end lost 4 bases, the J end lost 8 bases, and 17 bases lay between the germline ends. The CDR3 runs 13 residues. CDR3 residues: CSVGPVGVDGYTF. In DNA form, the CDR3 reads TGCAGCGTTGGGCCTGTCGGGGTTGACGGCTACACCTTC.

The V gene is TRBV7-3, the J gene TRBJ2-3, with 7 bases that match TRBD2. Germline V gives CDR1 SGHTA, CDR2 FQGTGA. The CDR3 is 16 amino acids. Germline trimming cut 0 bases from V and 5 bases from J; bases unmatched to any gene: 8. The CDR3 DNA sequence: TGTGCCAGCAGCTTAACGCGCGGGAGTGGAGGAGATACGCAGTATTTT. Protein product: CASSLTRGSGGDTQYF.